These 9 T cell receptor beta chains originate from one sample sequenced in a study of cytomegalovirus exposure and HLA in healthy donors. TCRdb's copy holds only in-frame clones and misses some; the assay was immunoSEQ multiplex PCR. The sample consists of around 160,000 clones, 91% of them appearing once. The specimen sequenced was PBMCs. Receptors originate from a woman under 30 in good health and CMV-seropositive.

CDR3 DNA sequence: TGTGCCAGCAGTCTCGGACTAGCGAGGGGACACCAATACAATGAGCAGTTCTTC. Encoded protein: CASSLGLARGHQYNEQFF. V is TRBV5-6 and J is TRBJ2-1, with 9 bases fitting TRBD2. Germline-derived CDR1 and CDR2 are SGHDT and YYEEEE. With 5 bases clipped from V and 4 bases from J, the junction kept 16 bases outside the gene matches. The CDR3 is 18 residues long.

The J gene is TRBJ2-2, the V gene TRBV6-6; TRBD1 aligns across 7 bases. V gave up 0 bases and J gave up 10 bases; unmatched junction bases: 5. Looked up from germline, CDR1 is MNHNY and CDR2 is SVGAGI (reference sequence). CDR3 length equals 14 residues. CDR3 sequence reads: CASSYSGTAEELFF. The CDR3 region has the DNA TGTGCCAGCAGTTACTCAGGGACAGCAGAGGAGCTGTTTTTT.

This clone was picked up a small number of times. V is TRBV19 and J is TRBJ1-5; tentatively, D is TRBD1 (5 bases). The germline V gene has CDR1 LNHDA and CDR2 SQIVND (reference sequence). The V end lost 0 bases, the J end lost 7 bases, and 19 bases lay between the germline ends. This CDR3 region has 17 residues. DNA for the CDR3: TGTGCCAGTAGTATAGATAAAATGGGGCAGGGCAGCCAGCCCCAGCATTTT. This translates into CASSIDKMGQGSQPQHF.

The chain uses TRBV5-1 and TRBJ2-5, with 9 bases matching TRBD2. CDR1 SGHRS and CDR2 YFSETQ come from the germline V gene. Losses at the gene ends were 2 bases for V and 1 base for J; bases not matched to a gene: 6. CDR3 length equals 16 residues. The CDR3 sequence is CASSFFLRGGQETQYF. In DNA, the CDR3 is TGCGCCAGCAGCTTCTTTCTGCGGGGGGGCCAAGAGACCCAGTACTTC. Full variable domain (rest looked up from reference TRBV5-1 and TRBJ2-5): KAGVTQTPRYLIKTRGQQVTLSCSPISGHRSVSWYQQTPGQGLQFLFEYFSETQRNKGNFPGRFSGRQFSNSRSEMNVSTLELGDSALYLCASSFFLRGGQETQYFGPGTRLLVL.

The chain has TRBV6-5 and TRBJ1-1, with 9 bases matching TRBD1. This CDR3 is built from 14 residues. Per the germline V gene, CDR1 is MNHEY and CDR2 is SVGAGI. The junction had 5 bases not matched to a gene; V was cut back by 6 bases and J by 3 bases. The CDR3 protein is CASSKNRGHTEAFF. Written as DNA, the CDR3 is TGTGCCAGCAGCAAGAACAGGGGGCACACTGAAGCTTTCTTT.

This clone was detected only a few times. This chain uses TRBV19 with TRBJ1-2, with 8 bases lining up with TRBD1. The ends lost 5 bases at V and 4 bases at J; junction bases unmatched: 6. CDR1 is LNHDA and CDR2 is SQIVND in the germline V gene (reference sequence). This CDR3 has 14 amino acids. CDR3: CASSSPDRVYGYTF. The CDR3 DNA follows: TGTGCCAGTAGTTCCCCGGACAGGGTCTATGGCTACACCTTC.

The chain carries TRBV2 and TRBJ2-2, with TRBD2 matching over 10 bases. J lost 6 bases, V lost 2 bases, and 3 bases had no gene match. This CDR3 is built from 15 residues. Germline CDR1 SNHLY, CDR2 FYNNEI. Here the CDR3 DNA reads TGTGCCAGCAGTGAAAGCGGGAGGGCCGCCGGGGAGCTGTTTTTT. This translates into CASSESGRAAGELFF.

The genes are TRBV4-3 and TRBJ2-1, with 10 nucleotides matching TRBD1. With 1 base clipped from V and 7 bases from J, the junction kept 16 bases outside the gene matches. There are 19 residues in the CDR3. In germline, CDR1 is LGHNA, CDR2 YSLEER. The CDR3 protein is CASSQVLNSWDRGENEQFF. In DNA form, the CDR3 reads TGCGCCAGCAGCCAAGTTCTTAATTCATGGGACAGGGGTGAGAATGAGCAGTTCTTC.

The V gene is TRBV5-1, the J gene TRBJ2-3; a possible D gene is TRBD2 (5 bases). This CDR3 contains 15 residues. V dropped 4 bases and J dropped 3 bases, with 15 bases sitting between them. The germline V gene encodes CDR1 SGHRS and CDR2 YFSETQ. CDR3: CASSGRTRETDTQYF. The CDR3 DNA reads as TGCGCCAGCAGCGGTCGGACCCGGGAAACAGATACGCAGTATTTT.